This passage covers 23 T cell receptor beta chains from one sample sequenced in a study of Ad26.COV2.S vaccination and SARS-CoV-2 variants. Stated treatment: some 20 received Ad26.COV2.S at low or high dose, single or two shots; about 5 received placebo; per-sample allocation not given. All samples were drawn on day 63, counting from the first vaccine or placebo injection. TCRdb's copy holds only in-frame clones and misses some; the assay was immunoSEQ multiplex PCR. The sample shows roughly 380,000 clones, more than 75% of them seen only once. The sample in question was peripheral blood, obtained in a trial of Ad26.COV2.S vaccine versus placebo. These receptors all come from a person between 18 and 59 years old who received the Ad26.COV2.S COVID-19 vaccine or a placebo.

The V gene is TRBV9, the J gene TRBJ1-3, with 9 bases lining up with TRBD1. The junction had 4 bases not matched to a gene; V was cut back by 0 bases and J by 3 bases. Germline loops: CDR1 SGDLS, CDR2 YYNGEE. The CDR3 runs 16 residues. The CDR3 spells CASSVDRGQGGNTIYF. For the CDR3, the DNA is TGTGCCAGCAGCGTAGACAGGGGGCAAGGTGGAAACACCATATATTTT.

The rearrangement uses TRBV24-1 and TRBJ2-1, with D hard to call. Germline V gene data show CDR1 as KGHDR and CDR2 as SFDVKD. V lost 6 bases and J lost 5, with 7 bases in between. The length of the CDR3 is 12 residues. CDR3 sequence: CATSHMDNEQFF. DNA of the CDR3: TGTGCCACCAGTCATATGGACAATGAGCAGTTCTTC.

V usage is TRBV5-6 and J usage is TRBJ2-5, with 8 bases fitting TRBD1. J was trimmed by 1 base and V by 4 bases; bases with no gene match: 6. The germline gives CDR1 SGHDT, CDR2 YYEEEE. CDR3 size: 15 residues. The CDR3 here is CASSGTTGGQETQYF. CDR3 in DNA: TGTGCCAGCAGCGGAACTACAGGGGGCCAAGAGACCCAGTACTTC.

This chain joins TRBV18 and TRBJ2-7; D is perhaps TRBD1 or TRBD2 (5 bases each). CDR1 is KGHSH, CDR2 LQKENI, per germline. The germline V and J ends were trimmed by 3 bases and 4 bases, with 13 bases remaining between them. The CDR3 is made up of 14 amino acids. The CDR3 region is CASSPGAGEYEQYF. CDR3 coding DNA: TGTGCCAGCTCACCTGGGGCTGGGGAGTACGAGCAGTACTTC.

In DNA form, the CDR3 reads TGTGCCAGCTCACCATACGGGACTAATGAAAAACTGTTTTTT. Translated, it gives CASSPYGTNEKLFF. V and J are TRBV18 and TRBJ1-4; D uncertain. This CDR3 comprises 14 residues. The germline CDR1 and CDR2 sequences are KGHSH and LQKENI. The V gene lost 2 bases and the J gene lost 2 bases, with 6 bases spanning the gap.

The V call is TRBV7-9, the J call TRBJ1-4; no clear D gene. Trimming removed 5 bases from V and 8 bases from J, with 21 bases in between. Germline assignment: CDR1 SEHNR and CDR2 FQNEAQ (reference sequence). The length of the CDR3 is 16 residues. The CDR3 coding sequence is TGTGCCAGCAGCATACTCACAATGTGGGTGGGAGAAAAACTGTTTTTT. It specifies CASSILTMWVGEKLFF.

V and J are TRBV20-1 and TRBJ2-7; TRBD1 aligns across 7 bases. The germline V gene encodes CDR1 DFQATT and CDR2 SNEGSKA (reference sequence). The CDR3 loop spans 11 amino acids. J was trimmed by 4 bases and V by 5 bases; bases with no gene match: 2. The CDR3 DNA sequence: TGCAGTGCTCGGGGACAGTACGAGCAGTACTTC. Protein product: CSARGQYEQYF.

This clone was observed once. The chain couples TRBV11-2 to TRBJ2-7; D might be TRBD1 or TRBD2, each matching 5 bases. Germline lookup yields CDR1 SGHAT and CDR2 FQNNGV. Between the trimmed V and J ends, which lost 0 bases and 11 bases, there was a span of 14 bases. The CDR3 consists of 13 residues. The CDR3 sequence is CASSLDPHLGEYF. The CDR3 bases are TGTGCCAGCAGCTTAGATCCGCACCTGGGGGAGTACTTC.

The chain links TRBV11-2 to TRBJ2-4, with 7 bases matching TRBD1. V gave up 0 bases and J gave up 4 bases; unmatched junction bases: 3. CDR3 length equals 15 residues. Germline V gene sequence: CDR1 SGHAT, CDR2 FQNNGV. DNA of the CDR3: TGTGCCAGCAGCTTAGAGGGACAGATGAAAAACATTCAGTACTTC. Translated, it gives CASSLEGQMKNIQYF.

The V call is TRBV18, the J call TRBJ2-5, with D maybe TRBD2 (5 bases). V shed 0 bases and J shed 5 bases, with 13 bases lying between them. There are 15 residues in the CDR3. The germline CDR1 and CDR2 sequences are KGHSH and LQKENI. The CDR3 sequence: CASSPPGASGETQYF. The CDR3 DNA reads TGTGCCAGCTCACCACCTGGCGCCTCGGGGGAGACCCAGTACTTC.

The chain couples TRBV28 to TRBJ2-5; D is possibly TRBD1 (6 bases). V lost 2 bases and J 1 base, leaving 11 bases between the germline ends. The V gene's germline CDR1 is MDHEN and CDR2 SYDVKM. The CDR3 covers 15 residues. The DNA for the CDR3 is TGTGCCAGCAGTTTAATCGGGACACTCCAAGAGACCCAGTACTTC. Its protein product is CASSLIGTLQETQYF. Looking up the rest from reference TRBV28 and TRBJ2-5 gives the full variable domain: DVKVTQSSRYLVKRTGEKVFLECVQDMDHENMFWYRQDPGLGLRLIYFSYDVKMKEKGDIPEGYSVSREKKERFSLILESASTNQTSMYLCASSLIGTLQETQYFGPGTRLLVL.

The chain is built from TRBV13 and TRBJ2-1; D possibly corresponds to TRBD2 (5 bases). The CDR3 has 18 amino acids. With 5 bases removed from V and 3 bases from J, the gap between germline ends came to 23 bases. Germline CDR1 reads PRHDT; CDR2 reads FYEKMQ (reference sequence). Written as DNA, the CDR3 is TGTGCCAGCAGCCCGTCACCCGGCCGGGAAAAAGACTACAATGAGCAGTTCTTC. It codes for CASSPSPGREKDYNEQFF.

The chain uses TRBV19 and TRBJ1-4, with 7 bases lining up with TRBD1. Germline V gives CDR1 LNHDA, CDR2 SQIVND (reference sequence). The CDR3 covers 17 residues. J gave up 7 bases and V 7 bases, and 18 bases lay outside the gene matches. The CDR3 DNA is TGTGCCAGTAAGAGGGCAGGGGGATTCGTGGAGCGTGAAAAACTGTTTTTT. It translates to CASKRAGGFVEREKLFF.

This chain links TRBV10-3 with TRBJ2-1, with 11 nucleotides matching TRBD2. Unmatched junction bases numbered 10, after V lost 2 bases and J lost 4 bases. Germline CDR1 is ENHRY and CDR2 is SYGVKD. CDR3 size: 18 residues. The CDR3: CAISEVAGGSSGYNEQFF. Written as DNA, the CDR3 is TGTGCCATCAGTGAGGTAGCGGGAGGGAGCTCAGGGTACAATGAGCAGTTCTTC.

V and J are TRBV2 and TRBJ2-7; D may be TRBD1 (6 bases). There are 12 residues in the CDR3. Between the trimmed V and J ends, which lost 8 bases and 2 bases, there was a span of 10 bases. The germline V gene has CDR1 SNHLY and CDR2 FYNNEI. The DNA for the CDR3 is TGTGCCAGCGAAGGACAGCCCTACGAGCAGTACTTC. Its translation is CASEGQPYEQYF.

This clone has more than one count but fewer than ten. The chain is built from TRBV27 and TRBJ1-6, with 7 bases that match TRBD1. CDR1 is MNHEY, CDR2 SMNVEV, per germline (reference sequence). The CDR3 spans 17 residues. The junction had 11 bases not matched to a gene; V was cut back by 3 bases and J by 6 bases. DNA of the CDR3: TGTGCCAGCAGTTTCCGAAATAGACAGGGAGGTAATTCACCCCTCCACTTT. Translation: CASSFRNRQGGNSPLHF.

CDR3 nucleotide sequence: TGCGCCAGCAGCCCATGGCTGGGGGGGGGAGAGACCCAGTACTTC. Protein sequence: CASSPWLGGGETQYF. This sequence joins TRBV4-3 and TRBJ2-5; TRBD2 agrees at 7 bases. With 4 bases clipped from V and 4 bases from J, the junction kept 9 bases outside the gene matches. The CDR3 covers 15 residues. Germline lookup yields CDR1 LGHNA and CDR2 YSLEER.

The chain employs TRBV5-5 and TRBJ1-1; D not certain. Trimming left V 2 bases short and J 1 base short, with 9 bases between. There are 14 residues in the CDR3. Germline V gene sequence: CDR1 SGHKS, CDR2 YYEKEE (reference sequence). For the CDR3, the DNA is TGTGCCAGCAGCTTACTTGAAAAGAACACTGAAGCTTTCTTT. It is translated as CASSLLEKNTEAFF.

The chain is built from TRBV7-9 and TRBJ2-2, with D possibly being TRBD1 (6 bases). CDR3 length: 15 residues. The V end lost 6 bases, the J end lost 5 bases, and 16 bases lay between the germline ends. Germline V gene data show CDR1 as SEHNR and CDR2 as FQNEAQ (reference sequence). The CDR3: CASRLLQGRTGELFF. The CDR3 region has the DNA TGTGCCAGCAGGTTGTTACAGGGCCGGACCGGGGAGCTGTTTTTT.

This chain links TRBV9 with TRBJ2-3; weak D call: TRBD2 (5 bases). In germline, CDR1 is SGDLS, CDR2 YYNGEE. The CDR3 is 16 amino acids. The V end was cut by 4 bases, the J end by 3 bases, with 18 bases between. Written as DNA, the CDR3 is TGTGCCAGCAGCCCAAGGGCGGTAGCGCTGACAGATACGCAGTATTTT. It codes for CASSPRAVALTDTQYF.

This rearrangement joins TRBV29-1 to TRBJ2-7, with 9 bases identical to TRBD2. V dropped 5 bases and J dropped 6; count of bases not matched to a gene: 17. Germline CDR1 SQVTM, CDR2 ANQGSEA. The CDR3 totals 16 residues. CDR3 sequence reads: CSVMRREGQIPREQYF. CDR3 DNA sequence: TGCAGCGTTATGAGGCGGGAGGGCCAAATTCCCCGCGAGCAGTACTTC.

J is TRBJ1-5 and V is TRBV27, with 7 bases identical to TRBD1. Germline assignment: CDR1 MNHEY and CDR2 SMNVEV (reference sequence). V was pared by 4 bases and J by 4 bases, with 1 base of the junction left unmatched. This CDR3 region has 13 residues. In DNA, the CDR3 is TGTGCCAGCAGTTGGGACAGAAATCAGCCCCAGCATTTT. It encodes CASSWDRNQPQHF.

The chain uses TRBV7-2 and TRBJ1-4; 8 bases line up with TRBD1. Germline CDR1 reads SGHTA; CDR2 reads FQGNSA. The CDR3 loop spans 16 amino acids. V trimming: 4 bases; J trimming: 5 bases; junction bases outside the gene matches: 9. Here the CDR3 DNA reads TGTGCCAGCAGCTACCTAGGGACAGGTCTCAATGAAAAACTGTTTTTT. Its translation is CASSYLGTGLNEKLFF.